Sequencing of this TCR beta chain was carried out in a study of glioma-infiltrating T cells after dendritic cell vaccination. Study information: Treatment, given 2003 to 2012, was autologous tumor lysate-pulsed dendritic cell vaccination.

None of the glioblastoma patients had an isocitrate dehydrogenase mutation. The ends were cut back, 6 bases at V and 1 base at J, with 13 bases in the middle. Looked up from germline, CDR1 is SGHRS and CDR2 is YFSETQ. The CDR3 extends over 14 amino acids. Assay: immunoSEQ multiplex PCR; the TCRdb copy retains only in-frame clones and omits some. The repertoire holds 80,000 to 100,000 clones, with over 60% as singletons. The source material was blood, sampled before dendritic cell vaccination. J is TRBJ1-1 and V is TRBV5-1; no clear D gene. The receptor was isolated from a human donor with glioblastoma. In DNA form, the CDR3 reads TGCGCCAGCACCATGAGCCCGGGGAACACTGAAGCTTTCTTT. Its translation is CASTMSPGNTEAFF.